The source of this T cell receptor (beta chain) is a study of tumor and adjacent non-tumor tissue in lung cancer. V lost 1 base and J lost 6; bases outside the gene matches: 12. The CDR3 contains 16 residues. Germline V gene sequence: CDR1 DFQATT, CDR2 SNEGSKA (reference sequence). The template was RNA from unsorted bulk tissue. More than 3 cm separated this lung sample from the edge of the tumor. The library came from three nested PCR rounds adapted from ARM-PCR protocols. One entry per CDR3 protein, called by TCRdb with MiXCR from the multiplex PCR reads. The profile shows about 44,000 distinct CDR3 sequences, 60% to 70% of them singletons.

This TCR derives from a woman aged 40 to 49 with non-small cell lung cancer. The gene calls are TRBV20-1 and TRBJ2-3; 8 bases map to TRBD1. Sequencing was done on a sample of distant non-tumor lung tissue. The CDR3 reads CSARVPLGQGRDTQYF. The CDR3 DNA follows: TGCAGTGCTAGAGTACCCCTCGGACAGGGTAGGGATACGCAGTATTTT.